The 2 T cell receptor beta chains given below trace back to one sample, sequenced in a study of OX40 agonist ivuxolimab in advanced cancers. The library relied on the immunoSEQ multiplex PCR assay. What TCRdb holds here is the immuneACCESS table cut down to in-frame rearrangements. Part of the clones is not present; checked against another copy, under half of the missing clones reflect an unresolved V gene, and the others are unexplained. In all, the sample holds 45,000 or so clones, and 80% of those were seen once. 4% to 4.5% of the sample comes from the top ten. The material was CD4+ or CD8+ T cells sorted from blood, obtained in a trial of the OX40 agonist ivuxolimab. Receptors were obtained from an adult with an advanced solid tumor such as melanoma, head and neck, liver or kidney cancer.

The J gene is TRBJ2-2, the V gene TRBV19; D might be TRBD1 or TRBD2, each matching 5 bases. Germline values: CDR1 LNHDA, CDR2 SQIVND (reference sequence). V lost 3 bases, J lost 4 bases, and 15 bases lay in between. The CDR3 consists of 16 residues. CDR3 nucleotides: TGTGCCAGTAGTATTGTCGGGGACCCGAGCACCGGGGAGCTGTTTTTT. This translates into CASSIVGDPSTGELFF.

V gene TRBV9 combines with J gene TRBJ2-7; 13 nucleotides align to TRBD2. Unmatched junction bases numbered 4, after V lost 0 bases and J lost 4 bases. The CDR3 loop spans 16 amino acids. CDR1 is SGDLS, CDR2 YYNGEE, per germline. CDR3: CASSVGGGLAGYEQYF. CDR3 DNA: TGTGCCAGCAGCGTAGGAGGGGGACTAGCGGGATACGAGCAGTACTTC.